This T cell receptor beta chain was recovered during a study of blood T cell repertoires in COVID-19 (dated by TCRdb to the early 2020s). Some background on the complete study: Samples covering the acute and convalescent phases of COVID-19 were provided by collaborators in the United States, Italy and Spain. The material from the prospective study consisted of cDNA or gDNA derived from T cells, B-cell-depleted T cells, or PBMCs. The samples were drawn from two sources: the first 160 participants of the ongoing ImmuneRACE study, and 1,000 to 1,500 subjects contributed by 6 global collaborators. The repertoires were released in a freely available public database meant as a resource for research on the immune response to SARS-CoV-2. Nearly every sample came with metadata listing a de-identified subject ID, COVID-19 status, age in years and sex. Subjects who had been exposed to COVID-19, were actively infected with it, or had recovered from it provided the deeply sampled blood TCRbeta repertoires that made up the dataset. Where HLA class I and class II types were available, the types were taken from metadata supplied by the sample provider, not from assay-based typing. Findings and caveats that apply to the study as a whole: The quantity of clinical and demographic metadata differed by source and by participant and was supplied without curation.

V is clipped by 7 bases and J by 0 bases, and the sequence between their germline boundaries is 18 bases long. Looking up the germline V gene yields CDR1 SNHLY and CDR2 FYNNEI. The CDR3 spans 16 residues, from the cysteine through the phenylalanine. Here the CDR3 DNA is all that survives: 48 bases in frame from base 1. TCRbeta CDR3 regions were amplified from genomic DNA by means of the immunoSEQ Assay, a bias-controlled multiplex PCR. In the original analysis: Within the assay, amplification of reference gene primers was used to estimate how many nucleated cells each sample contained. To quantify the absolute abundance of each unique TCRbeta CDR3 rearrangement, sequence reads were collapsed and filtered. For each sample, productive Simpson clonality was calculated by taking the square root of Simpson's diversity index across productive rearrangements. TCRdb took this table from immuneACCESS and kept in-frame rearrangements with V and J called. Such tables lack part of the clones; where checked against another copy, unresolved V genes explain under half of the gap, and the rest is unexplained. The V and J calls and the clone size are those of that table, but D and trimming were determined from the DNA. This sample holds about 190,000 clones; around 84% were observed only once. 3% to 3.5% of the sample belongs to the ten largest clones.

Enrolling through a virtual design, the prospective study's participants ranged in age from roughly 18 to 89 years and lived across more than 20 United States geographic areas. In the prospective study, participants were assigned to cohorts based on the clinical history participants reported in a screening survey and a study questionnaire. Exposed participants had been in contact, within 2 weeks of entering the study, with a person who had a PCR-confirmed or clinician-diagnosed case of COVID-19. In the prospective study, mobile phlebotomists collected whole blood, serum and a nasopharyngeal or oropharyngeal swab from each participant. Over a roughly 2-month period, participants in the prospective study had the option of providing additional blood draws and questionnaires. Prospective study blood samples were shipped either frozen or at room temperature before DNA extraction. Of note for this clone: Its antigen is unknown. No per-base quality is available; no much larger clone lies one base away.

This clonotype was obtained from a woman aged 25 to 39 who had been exposed to COVID-19. The sequenced sample consisted of PBMCs or T cells enriched from blood (not recorded which). Here the chain combines TRBV2 and TRBJ1-1; a confident D gene designation cannot be given. The DNA is as follows: TGTGCCAGCACCCCCCCAGTCGGACTCCTGAACACTGAAGCTTTCTTT. The resulting protein is CASTPPVGLLNTEAFF.